The entry that follows covers one T cell receptor (beta chain) sequence. The data are from a study of blood T cell repertoires in COVID-19. Study context: Researchers got acute and convalescent COVID-19 samples from the United States, Italy and Spain. PBMCs, B-cell-depleted T cells, or T cells provided the cDNA or gDNA that made up the material.

Germline assignment: CDR1 SNHLY and CDR2 FYNNEI. V shed 6 bases, J shed 4 bases, and the junction held 14 bases outside the gene matches. CDR3 length: 16 amino acids. Study processing details: Amplification of reference gene primers was used by the study to estimate nucleated cell counts. The assay was immunoSEQ multiplex PCR, and TCRdb's table has in-frame clones only and misses some. V and J calls and clone size follow that table, whereas D and trimming were derived from the DNA. The sample holds fewer than 150,000 clones; just under 85% are singletons and the top ten take around 15%. The J gene is TRBJ1-2, the V gene TRBV2; TRBD1 agrees at 7 bases. The sample consisted of peripheral blood. This TCR was sampled from a woman aged 50 to 60 with acute or convalescent COVID-19. The CDR3 protein is CASRRRPRQGFYGYTF. The CDR3 region has the DNA TGTGCCAGCAGAAGAAGACCCCGACAGGGCTTCTATGGCTACACCTTC.